The entry below describes one T cell receptor beta chain. This entry comes from a study of T-cell reconstitution after alpha-beta-depleted transplantation in children. V lost 0 bases and J lost 4, with 10 bases in between. The CDR3 runs 15 residues. Germline V CDR1 and CDR2: MGHRA, YSYEKL. Unique molecular identifiers were used to barcode this TCRbeta library. Each CDR3 protein gets one entry after TCRdb re-called the PCR reads with MiXCR. The sample carries some 600,000 distinct CDR3 sequences, roughly 15% recorded once. The sample consisted of PBMCs from the stem cell graft donor, taken from the stem cell graft. The chain has TRBV4-1 and TRBJ2-1; the D gene is possibly TRBD1 (6 bases). The sequence was collected from a human donor who donated a stem cell graft to a child with acute myeloid leukemia. The CDR3 region has the DNA TGCGCCAGCAGCCAAGAGTGGACAGAGTACAATGAGCAGTTCTTC. This codes for CASSQEWTEYNEQFF.